The clone carrying this TCR beta chain was counted a single time. The antigen is unknown. This sample was taken from a study of Ad26.COV2.S vaccination and SARS-CoV-2 variants. The protocol was immunoSEQ multiplex PCR, while the TCRdb copy is restricted to in-frame clones and leaves out a portion. The sample carries about 680,000 clones, around 89% recorded once. The study, taken as a whole, reports: Similar non-spike TCR breadth was observed in recipients of vaccine and of placebo. Among vaccine recipients, spike-specific TCR breadth exceeded that of placebo recipients. Assessments of TCR breadth and depth may have underestimated the total T cell responses.

Indicated treatment: approximately 18 received Ad26.COV2.S at low or high dose, single or two shots; several received placebo; per-sample allocation not given. The samples were gathered on day 63 after the first injection of vaccine or placebo. CDR1 is GTSNPN, CDR2 SVGIG, per germline (reference sequence). This CDR3 is 13 amino acids long. V gave up 4 bases and J gave up 8 bases, with 17 bases separating them. This TCR came from a person between 18 and 65 years old who received the Ad26.COV2.S COVID-19 vaccine or a placebo. Sample: peripheral blood, taken in a trial of Ad26.COV2.S vaccine versus placebo. This chain joins TRBV30 and TRBJ1-1, with D uncertain. CDR3 in DNA: TGTGCCTGGATACGGTTAATCTTAAACGAAGCTTTCTTT. This sequence encodes CAWIRLILNEAFF.